The clone carrying this T cell receptor (beta chain) has just one count. Its matching antigen is unknown. The entry originates in a study of cytomegalovirus exposure and HLA in healthy donors. The CDR3 consists of 14 residues. V was trimmed by 9 bases and J by 0 bases, leaving 13 bases between them. Germline-derived CDR1 and CDR2 are ENHRY and SYGVKD. In the PCR, 60 Vbeta and 13 Jbeta primers were used. Some clones are missing from TCRdb's copy, which holds only in-frame ones; the method was immunoSEQ multiplex PCR. Of about 98,000 clones listed, under 70% are singletons. Study-level results: It emerged from a later analysis that several of the most significant clusters appeared to be linked to common viral pathogens. Specificity for CMV antigens was confirmed in vitro for a few of the CMV-associated chains. There was a cluster of highly shared sequence variants that was likely a sequencing artifact.

Source material: PBMCs. This chain links TRBV10-3 with TRBJ2-3; D may be TRBD1 (5 bases). This sequence originates from a man aged 50-60 years in good health and CMV-seronegative. CDR3 region: CAMGLTESTDTQYF. The DNA of the CDR3 is TGTGCCATGGGGCTGACAGAGAGCACAGATACGCAGTATTTT.